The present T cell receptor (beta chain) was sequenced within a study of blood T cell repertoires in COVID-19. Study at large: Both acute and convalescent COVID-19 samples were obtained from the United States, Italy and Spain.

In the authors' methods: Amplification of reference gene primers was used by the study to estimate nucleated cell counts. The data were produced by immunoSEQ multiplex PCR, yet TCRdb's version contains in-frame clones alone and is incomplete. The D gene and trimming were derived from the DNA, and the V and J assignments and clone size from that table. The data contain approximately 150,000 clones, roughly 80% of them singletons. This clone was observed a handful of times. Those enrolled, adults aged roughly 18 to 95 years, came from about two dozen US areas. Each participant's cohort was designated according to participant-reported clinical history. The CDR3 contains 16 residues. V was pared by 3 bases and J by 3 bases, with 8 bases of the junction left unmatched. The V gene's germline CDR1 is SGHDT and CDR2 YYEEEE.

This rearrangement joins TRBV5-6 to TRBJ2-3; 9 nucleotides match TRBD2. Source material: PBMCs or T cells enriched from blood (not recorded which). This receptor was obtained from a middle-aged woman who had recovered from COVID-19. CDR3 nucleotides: TGTGCCAGCAGCTCCTCCGGGGCGGGGGGGACAGATACGCAGTATTTT. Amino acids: CASSSSGAGGTDTQYF.